These T cell receptor beta chains were read from a single sample in a study of CDR3 diversity in severe acne. One entry per CDR3 protein results from TCRdb running MiXCR on the PCR reads. The sample records 100,000 or so distinct CDR3 sequences, more than 45% being singletons. Input material: blood. The receptors stem from a male donor with acne. Each CDR3 is given with its conserved first and last residue. A D gene is named only where the DNA matches it firmly. Rows give clone size only sometimes, using once, few, many, or a class for an expanded clone.

d_gene	abundance	v_gene	j_gene	CDR3nt	CDR3aa
TRBD2	-	TRBV20-1	TRBJ2-5	TGCAGTGCTAGAGGGCGGACTAGCGGGGGAGAGACCCAGTACTTC	CSARGRTSGGETQYF
TRBD1	many	TRBV29-1	TRBJ1-2	TGCAGCGCACTACCCGGGACAGGGTACTATGGCTACACCTTC	CSALPGTGYYGYTF
-	-	TRBV2	TRBJ2-2	TGTGCCAGCACTATAGGGGTGAACACCGGGGAGCTGTTTTTT	CASTIGVNTGELFF
TRBD1	-	TRBV25-1	TRBJ2-6	TGTGCCAGCAGTTTGGAGGGCGAGGGCAGGGGGCCCGACTCTGGGGCCAACGTCCTGACTTTC	CASSLEGEGRGPDSGANVLTF
-	many	TRBV5-1	TRBJ1-1	TGCGCCAGCAGCTTCGGTCAAACGAACACTGAAGCTTTCTTT	CASSFGQTNTEAFF
-	-	TRBV29-1	TRBJ1-1	TGCAGCGTTGGGGGGGCTGGCACTGAAGCTTTCTTT	CSVGGAGTEAFF
TRBD2	few	TRBV11-3	TRBJ2-3	TGTGCCAGCAGCCAACCCTTCGGCCGGGCGGGAGGGGCCACAGATACGCAGTATTTT	CASSQPFGRAGGATDTQYF
-	many	TRBV7-2	TRBJ2-2	TGTGCCAGCAGCTTAGGGCAGAACACCGGGGAGCTGTTTTTT	CASSLGQNTGELFF
-	-	TRBV7-3	TRBJ2-5	TGTGCCCGGGGGGCGTGTTACCAAGAGACCCAGTACTTC	CARGACYQETQYF
TRBD2	-	TRBV25-1	TRBJ2-7	TGTGCCAGCAGTCTCATAGCGGGAGTCACCGACGAGCAGTACTTC	CASSLIAGVTDEQYF
-	many	TRBV12-3/TRBV12-4	TRBJ2-5	TGTGCCAGCAGTGAGGGGTGGGAGACCCAGTACTTC	CASSEGWETQYF
-	-	TRBV20-1	TRBJ1-3	TGCAGTGCTAGAGATACCATATATTTT	CSARDTIYF
TRBD1	-	TRBV25-1	TRBJ2-5	TGTGCCAGCAGCGACGACAGGGGGCTGACCCAGTACTTC	CASSDDRGLTQYF
-	-	TRBV2	TRBJ2-5	TGTGCCAGCCTGGCGGGCTCAGAGACCCAGTACTTC	CASLAGSETQYF
-	-	TRBV7-8	TRBJ2-1	TGTGCCAGCAGCTTTGGGCGGACCGACAATGAGCAGTTCTTC	CASSFGRTDNEQFF
-	many	TRBV5-5	TRBJ1-5	TGTGCCAGCAGCTTACTTGCAGGCATTAGCAATCAGCCCCAGCATTTT	CASSLLAGISNQPQHF
TRBD1	many	TRBV15	TRBJ2-1	TGTGCCACCAGCGAGGACAGGGGGCTAAATGAGCAGTTCTTC	CATSEDRGLNEQFF
-	many	TRBV14	TRBJ2-7	TGTGCCAGCAGCCAAACCTACGAGCAGTACTTC	CASSQTYEQYF
-	-	TRBV7-2	TRBJ2-7	TGTGCCAGCAGCTTCCCGCCAGGTGGCTACTACGAGCAGTACTTC	CASSFPPGGYYEQYF
-	many	TRBV5-1	TRBJ2-7	TGCGCCAGCAGCCTCGGGGGAGGGGGCGTGTTCGAGCAGTACTTC	CASSLGGGGVFEQYF
-	many	TRBV20-1	TRBJ2-1	TGCAGTGCTAGTTATTTGACGAATGAGCAGTTCTTC	CSASYLTNEQFF
TRBD2	-	TRBV2	TRBJ2-3	TGTGCCAGCAGTGAGAGCGGGAGGTTTGGCACAGATACGCAGTATTTT	CASSESGRFGTDTQYF
-	-	TRBV24-1	TRBJ1-5	TGTGCCACGAAAGGAGGACCGTATAGCAATCAGCCCCAGCATTTT	CATKGGPYSNQPQHF
-	once	TRBV24-1	TRBJ2-5	TGTGCCACCAGCTTCGCCGGACAGACCCAGTACTTC	CATSFAGQTQYF
TRBD2	many	TRBV19	TRBJ2-3	TGTGCCAGTAGTCTAACTAGCGGGTCCGCAGATACGCAGTATTTT	CASSLTSGSADTQYF
-	-	TRBV7-2	TRBJ2-7	TGTGCCAGCAGCTTAGGCAGGGGCCCTACCTACGAGCAGTACTTC	CASSLGRGPTYEQYF
-	many	TRBV29-1	TRBJ2-5	TGCAGCGTGGTCCCCATCGGCAGGGTGGAGACCCAGTACTTC	CSVVPIGRVETQYF
-	many	TRBV2	TRBJ2-1	TGTGCCAGCTTACAATTTCTCCTCTACAATGAGCAGTTCTTC	CASLQFLLYNEQFF
TRBD2	many	TRBV19	TRBJ2-1	TGTGCCAGTAGTATGACTAGCGGGGGGGCCAGTAAGTTCTTC	CASSMTSGGASKFF
-	few	TRBV25-1	TRBJ2-7	TGTGCCAGCAGTGTGGCGGAGGTGGGTTCCTACGAGCAGTACTTC	CASSVAEVGSYEQYF
TRBD2	many	TRBV5-1	TRBJ2-3	TGCGCCAGCAGCAAACTAGCGGGGTCCATACAGCGGGATACGCAGTATTTT	CASSKLAGSIQRDTQYF
TRBD1	-	TRBV6-1	TRBJ1-3	TGTGCCAGCAGTGGACAGGGGGCGGGAAACACCATATATTTT	CASSGQGAGNTIYF
-	-	TRBV29-1	TRBJ1-1	TGCAGCGTTGTGAGCCAGATTGAAGCTTTCTTT	CSVVSQIEAFF
TRBD1	many	TRBV13	TRBJ2-3	TGTGCCAGCAGCTTAGACGGCAGGGGGAGTATGACAGATACGCAGTATTTT	CASSLDGRGSMTDTQYF
TRBD2	many	TRBV6-4	TRBJ2-3	TGTGCCAGCAGGCGGACTAGCGGGAGCCCAGATACGCAGTATTTT	CASRRTSGSPDTQYF
TRBD1	-	TRBV4-1	TRBJ2-2	TGCGCCAGCAGCCAAGAGGACAGGGACACCGGGGAGCTGTTTTTT	CASSQEDRDTGELFF